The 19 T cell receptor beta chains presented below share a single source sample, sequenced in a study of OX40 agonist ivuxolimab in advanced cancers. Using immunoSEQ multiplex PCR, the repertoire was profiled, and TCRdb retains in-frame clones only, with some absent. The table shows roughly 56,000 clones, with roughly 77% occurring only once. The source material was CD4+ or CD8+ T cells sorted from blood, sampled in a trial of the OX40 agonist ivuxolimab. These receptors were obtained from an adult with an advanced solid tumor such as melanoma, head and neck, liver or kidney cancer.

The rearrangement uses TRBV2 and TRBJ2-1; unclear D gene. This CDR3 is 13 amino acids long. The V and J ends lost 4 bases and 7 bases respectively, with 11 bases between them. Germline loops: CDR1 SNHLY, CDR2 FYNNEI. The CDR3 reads CASSAADFNEQFF. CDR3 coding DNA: TGTGCCAGCAGTGCGGCAGACTTTAATGAGCAGTTCTTC.

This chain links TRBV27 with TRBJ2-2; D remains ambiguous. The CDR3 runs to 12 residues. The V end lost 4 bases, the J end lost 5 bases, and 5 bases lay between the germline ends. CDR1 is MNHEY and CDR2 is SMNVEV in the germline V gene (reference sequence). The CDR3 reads CASSSLTGELFF. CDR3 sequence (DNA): TGTGCCAGCAGTTCTTTAACCGGGGAGCTGTTTTTT.

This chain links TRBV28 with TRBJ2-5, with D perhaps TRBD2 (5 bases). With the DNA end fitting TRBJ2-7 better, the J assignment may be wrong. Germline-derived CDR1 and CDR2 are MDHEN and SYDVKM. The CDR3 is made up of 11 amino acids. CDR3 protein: CASTGFYEQYF. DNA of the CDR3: TGTGCCAGCACGGGGTTCTACGAGCAGTACTTC.

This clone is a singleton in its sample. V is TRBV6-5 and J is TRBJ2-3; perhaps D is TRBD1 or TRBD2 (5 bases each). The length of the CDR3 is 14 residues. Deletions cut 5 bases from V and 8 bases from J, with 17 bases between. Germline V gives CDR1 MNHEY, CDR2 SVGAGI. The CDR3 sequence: CASSEDPGRVTQYF. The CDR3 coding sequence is TGTGCCAGCAGTGAAGACCCAGGGCGGGTTACGCAGTATTTT.

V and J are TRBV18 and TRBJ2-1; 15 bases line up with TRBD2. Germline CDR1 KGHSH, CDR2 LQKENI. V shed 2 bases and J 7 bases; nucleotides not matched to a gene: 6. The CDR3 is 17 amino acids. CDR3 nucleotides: TGTGCCAGCTCACCAGCCCTTGGGACTAGCGGGGGGAATGAGCAGTTCTTC. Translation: CASSPALGTSGGNEQFF.

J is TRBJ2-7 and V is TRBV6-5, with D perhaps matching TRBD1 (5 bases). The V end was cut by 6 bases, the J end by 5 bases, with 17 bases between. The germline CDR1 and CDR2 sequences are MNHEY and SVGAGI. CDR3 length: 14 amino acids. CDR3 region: CASRPVAEGDEQYF. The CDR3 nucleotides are TGTGCCAGCAGGCCCGTCGCGGAAGGGGACGAGCAGTACTTC.

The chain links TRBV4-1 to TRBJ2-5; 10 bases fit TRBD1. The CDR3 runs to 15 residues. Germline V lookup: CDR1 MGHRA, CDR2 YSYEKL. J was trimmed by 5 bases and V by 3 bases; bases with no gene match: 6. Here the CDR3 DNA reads TGCGCCAGCAGCCATGGCGACAGGGGGCTGGAGACCCAGTACTTC. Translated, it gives CASSHGDRGLETQYF.

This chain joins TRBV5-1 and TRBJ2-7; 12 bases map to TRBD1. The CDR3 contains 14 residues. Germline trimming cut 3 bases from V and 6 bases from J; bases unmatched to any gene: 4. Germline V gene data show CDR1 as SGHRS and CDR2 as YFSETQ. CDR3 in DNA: TGCGCCAGCAGCTCCGGGACAGGGGGCGTCGAGCAGTACTTC. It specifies CASSSGTGGVEQYF.

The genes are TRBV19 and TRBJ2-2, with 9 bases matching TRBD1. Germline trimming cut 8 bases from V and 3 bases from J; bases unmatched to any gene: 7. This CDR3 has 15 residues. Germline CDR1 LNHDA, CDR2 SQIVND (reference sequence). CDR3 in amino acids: CASVNRGRDTGELFF. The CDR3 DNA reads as TGTGCCAGTGTCAACAGGGGGCGTGACACCGGGGAGCTGTTTTTT.

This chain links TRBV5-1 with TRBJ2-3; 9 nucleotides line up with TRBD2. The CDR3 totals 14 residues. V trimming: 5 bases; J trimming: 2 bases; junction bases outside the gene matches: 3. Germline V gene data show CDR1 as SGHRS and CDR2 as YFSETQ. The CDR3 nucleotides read TGCGCCAGCAGTCTAGCGGGAACCACAGATACGCAGTATTTT. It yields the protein CASSLAGTTDTQYF.

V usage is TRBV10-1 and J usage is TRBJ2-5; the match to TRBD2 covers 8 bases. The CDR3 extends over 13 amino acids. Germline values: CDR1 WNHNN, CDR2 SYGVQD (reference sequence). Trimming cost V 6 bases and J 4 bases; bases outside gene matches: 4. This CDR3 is CASSKSGGETQYF. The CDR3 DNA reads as TGCGCCAGCAGCAAGAGCGGGGGAGAGACCCAGTACTTC.

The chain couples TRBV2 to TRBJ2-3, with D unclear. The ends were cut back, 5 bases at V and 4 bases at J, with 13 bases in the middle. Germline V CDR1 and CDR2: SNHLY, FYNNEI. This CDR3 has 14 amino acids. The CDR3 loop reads CASSTGPLPDTQYF. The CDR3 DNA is TGTGCCAGCAGTACCGGACCTTTACCAGATACGCAGTATTTT.

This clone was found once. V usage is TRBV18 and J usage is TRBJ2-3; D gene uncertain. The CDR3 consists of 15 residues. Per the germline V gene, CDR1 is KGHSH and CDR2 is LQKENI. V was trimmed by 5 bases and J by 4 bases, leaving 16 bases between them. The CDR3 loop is CASSMALDLSDTQYF. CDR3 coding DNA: TGTGCCAGCTCAATGGCCCTAGATTTGTCAGATACGCAGTATTTT.

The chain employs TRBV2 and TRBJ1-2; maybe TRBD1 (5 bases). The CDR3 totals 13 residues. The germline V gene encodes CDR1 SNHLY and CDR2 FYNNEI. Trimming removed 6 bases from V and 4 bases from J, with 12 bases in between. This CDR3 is CASRGPSLYGYTF. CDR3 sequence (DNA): TGTGCCAGCAGGGGACCGTCGCTCTATGGCTACACCTTC.

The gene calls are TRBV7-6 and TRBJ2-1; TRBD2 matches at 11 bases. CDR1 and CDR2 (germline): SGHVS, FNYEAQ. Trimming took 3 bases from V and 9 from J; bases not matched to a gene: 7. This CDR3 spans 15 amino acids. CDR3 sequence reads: CASSFSGGALSEQFF. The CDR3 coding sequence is TGTGCCAGCAGCTTTAGCGGGGGGGCATTGAGTGAGCAGTTCTTC.

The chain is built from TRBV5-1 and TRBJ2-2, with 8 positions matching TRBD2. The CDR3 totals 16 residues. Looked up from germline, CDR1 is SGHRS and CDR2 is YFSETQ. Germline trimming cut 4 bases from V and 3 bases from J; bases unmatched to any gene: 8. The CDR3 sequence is CASSRTGTSDTGELFF. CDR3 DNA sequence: TGCGCCAGCAGCCGGACCGGGACTAGTGACACCGGGGAGCTGTTTTTT.

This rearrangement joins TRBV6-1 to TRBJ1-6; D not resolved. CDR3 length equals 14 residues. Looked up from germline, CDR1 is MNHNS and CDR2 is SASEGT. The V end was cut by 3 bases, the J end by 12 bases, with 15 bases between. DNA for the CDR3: TGTGCCAGCAGTGAGGTCGGCACCAATCGACCCCTCCACTTT. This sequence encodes CASSEVGTNRPLHF.

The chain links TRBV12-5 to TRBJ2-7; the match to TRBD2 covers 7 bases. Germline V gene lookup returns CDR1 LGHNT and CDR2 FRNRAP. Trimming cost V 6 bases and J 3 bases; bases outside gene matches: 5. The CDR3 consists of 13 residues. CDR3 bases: TGTGCTAGTGGGAAGGGACTACTCTACGAGCAGTACTTC. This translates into CASGKGLLYEQYF.

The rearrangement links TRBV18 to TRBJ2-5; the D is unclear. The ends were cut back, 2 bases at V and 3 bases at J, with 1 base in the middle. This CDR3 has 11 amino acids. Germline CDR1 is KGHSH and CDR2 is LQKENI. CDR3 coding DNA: TGTGCCAGCTCACCAAAAGAGACCCAGTACTTC. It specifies CASSPKETQYF.